This record concerns one T cell receptor beta chain sequence. The antigen is undetermined. Primers for the PCR totalled 60 Vbeta and 13 Jbeta. Repertoires were generated with immunoSEQ multiplex PCR, while TCRdb's copy carries only in-frame clones and drops some. The profile shows roughly 110,000 clones, 77% of them singletons. These data originate in a study of cytomegalovirus exposure and HLA in healthy donors. Study-level findings and limits: It was likely that a cluster of highly shared sequence variants was a sequencing artifact. Per a later analysis, HLA-associated TCR beta chains showed more clonal expansion than other, equally common TCR beta chains.

The sequenced material came from PBMCs. This clonotype was obtained from a male donor in good health and CMV-seronegative.

CDR3 sequence reads: CAWGPMLEQYF. The CDR3 DNA is TGTGCCTGGGGGCCTATGCTCGAGCAGTACTTC. The gene calls are TRBV30 and TRBJ2-7; D unresolved. There are 11 residues in the CDR3. The germline gives CDR1 GTSNPN, CDR2 SVGIG (reference sequence). The germline V and J ends were trimmed by 5 bases and 6 bases, with 11 bases remaining between them.